This TCR beta chain was recorded in a study of Graves' ophthalmopathy and Graves' hyperthyroidism. Whole-study context: The collection of peripheral blood took place at initial diagnosis, before any treatment.

Per the germline V gene, CDR1 is MNHNS and CDR2 is SASEGT. V was clipped by 8 bases and J by 4 bases, with 14 bases between them. This CDR3 comprises 14 residues. Clinical symptoms, serum thyroxine, TRAb, thyroid ultrasound and orbital computed tomography were relied on for diagnosis. Study conclusions and caveats: Most thyroid clonotypes with frequency above 0.001 were detected in blood too.

Concerning this clonotype itself: Its matching antigen is unknown.

TCR beta CDR3 regions were amplified from RNA transcripts. The library came from an HTBI-primed first-round RT-PCR and a second-round multiplex PCR. From the multiplex PCR reads, TCRdb called clonotypes with MiXCR, one entry per CDR3 protein. The sample has around 470,000 distinct CDR3 sequences; 13% to 15% are singletons. The chain has TRBV6-1 and TRBJ2-2, with D perhaps given as TRBD1 or TRBD2 (6 bases each). What was sequenced was blood. The receptor's source is a woman in her 30s with Graves' ophthalmopathy. CDR3: CASARGASTGELFF. In DNA, the CDR3 is TGTGCCAGCGCGAGGGGGGCCAGCACCGGGGAGCTGTTTTTT.